The 23 T cell receptor beta chains below were found in one sample sequenced in a study of CD8 T cells in ankylosing spondylitis. TCRdb reprocessed the 5' RACE reads via MiXCR and lists one record per CDR3 protein. The sample records under 250,000 distinct CDR3 sequences, about 11% being singletons. Material: blood, either unsorted or a sorted T cell fraction (not recorded which). These receptors were collected from a male donor with ankylosing spondylitis or in good health (not recorded which).

This clonotype was counted at least ten times. This chain uses TRBV20-1 with TRBJ1-6; weak D call: TRBD1 (5 bases). Per germline, CDR1 DFQATT and CDR2 SNEGSKA (reference sequence). Trimming shortened V by 6 bases and J by 9 bases, and 15 bases separated the two germline ends. The CDR3 sequence is 13 residues long. The CDR3 nucleotides read TGCAGTGCCACCGGGACCGCCAGTTCACCCCTCCACTTT. As protein: CSATGTASSPLHF.

V usage is TRBV6-6 and J usage is TRBJ2-5; a weak D match, TRBD1 (6 bases). Germline V gene sequence: CDR1 MNHNY, CDR2 SVGAGI (reference sequence). This CDR3 has 15 amino acids. Trimming left V 4 bases short and J 4 bases short, with 16 bases between. The CDR3 DNA is TGTGCCAGCAGTTCTCAGCGACAGGTGGGAGAGACCCAGTACTTC. Protein: CASSSQRQVGETQYF.

This rearrangement joins TRBV7-2 to TRBJ2-3; tentative D call: TRBD1 (5 bases). The CDR3 has 14 amino acids. Germline V gene sequence: CDR1 SGHTA, CDR2 FQGNSA. The V end lost 3 bases, the J end lost 3 bases, and 10 bases lay between the germline ends. The CDR3 DNA reads TGTGCCAGCAGCTTTGGTGCAGGGACAGATACGCAGTATTTT. It encodes CASSFGAGTDTQYF. The whole variable domain, remainder taken from reference TRBV7-2 and TRBJ2-3, is GAGVSQSPSNKVTEKGKDVELRCDPISGHTALYWYRQSLGQGLEFLIYFQGNSAPDKSGLPSDRFSAERTGGSVSTLTIQRTQQEDSAVYLCASSFGAGTDTQYFGPGTRLTVL.

In DNA form, the CDR3 reads TGTGCCAGCAGTTTACCGACGGCGGGGGGGTCCTATAATTCACCCCTCCACTTT. It specifies CASSLPTAGGSYNSPLHF. The genes are TRBV28 and TRBJ1-6; weak D call: TRBD1 (5 bases). CDR3 length equals 18 residues. V shed 2 bases and J shed 1 base, with 15 bases lying between them. Germline CDR1 is MDHEN and CDR2 is SYDVKM.

This clonotype was picked up many times. This sequence joins TRBV20-1 and TRBJ2-5; 8 positions match TRBD1. The CDR3 is 14 amino acids. Germline CDR1 and CDR2: DFQATT and SNEGSKA (reference sequence). V was clipped by 0 bases and J by 5 bases; unmatched bases: 5. In DNA, the CDR3 is TGCAGTGCTAGAGATCTCAGGGGGCGGGAGACCCAGTACTTC. It is translated as CSARDLRGRETQYF.

V usage is TRBV6-4 and J usage is TRBJ2-1; D assignment may be TRBD1 or TRBD2 (5 bases each). Between the trimmed V and J ends, which lost 4 bases and 9 bases, there was a span of 13 bases. The length of the CDR3 is 13 residues. CDR1 and CDR2 from the germline V gene are MRHNA and SNTAGT. The CDR3 loop is CASSGGEGREQFF. CDR3 in DNA: TGTGCCAGCAGTGGGGGTGAGGGGCGTGAGCAGTTCTTC.

There are many counts of this clonotype. The gene calls are TRBV6-1 and TRBJ2-7; no definite D call. V lost 8 bases, J lost 7 bases, and 21 bases lay in between. The CDR3 totals 14 residues. Germline lookup yields CDR1 MNHNS and CDR2 SASEGT. CDR3 protein: CASSPRAKPREQYF. CDR3 sequence (DNA): TGTGCCAGCTCCCCCCGGGCGAAACCTAGAGAGCAGTACTTC.

This clonotype has only a few counts. The chain employs TRBV19 and TRBJ1-3; unclear D gene. The germline gives CDR1 LNHDA, CDR2 SQIVND (reference sequence). With 8 bases removed from V and 0 bases from J, the gap between germline ends came to 14 bases. This CDR3 has 15 amino acids. In DNA form, the CDR3 reads TGTGCCAGTTCAACGGACCGTGGCTCTGGAAACACCATATATTTT. It yields the protein CASSTDRGSGNTIYF.

This clonotype was seen many times. The CDR3 bases are TGCGCCAGCAGTATGGACAGGATGAACACTGAAGCTTTCTTT. Its translation: CASSMDRMNTEAFF. The chain employs TRBV5-1 and TRBJ1-1, with 7 bases that match TRBD1. Germline V gene lookup returns CDR1 SGHRS and CDR2 YFSETQ. The J segment lost 0 bases and the V segment lost 5 bases, leaving 4 bases of the junction unmatched. The CDR3 sequence is 14 residues long. Together with reference TRBV5-1 and TRBJ1-1, the CDR3 gives the full variable domain: KAGVTQTPRYLIKTRGQQVTLSCSPISGHRSVSWYQQTPGQGLQFLFEYFSETQRNKGNFPGRFSGRQFSNSRSEMNVSTLELGDSALYLCASSMDRMNTEAFFGQGTRLTVV.

This chain links TRBV12-3 or TRBV12-4 with TRBJ2-3; D tentatively reads TRBD1 or TRBD2 (5 bases each). With 6 bases removed from V and 10 bases from J, the gap between germline ends came to 23 bases. This CDR3 is built from 15 residues. The CDR3 region has the DNA TGTGCCAGCAGAGCCTCCGGGACGGCGGATTGGGCGCAGTATTTT. Translation gives CASRASGTADWAQYF.

The chain is built from TRBV30 and TRBJ2-5, with 9 bases matching TRBD2. V shed 7 bases and J 1 base; nucleotides not matched to a gene: 1. The CDR3 loop spans 12 amino acids. Germline CDR1 reads GTSNPN; CDR2 reads SVGIG (reference sequence). CDR3 in amino acids: CAFSGSQETQYF. Written as DNA, the CDR3 is TGTGCCTTTAGCGGGAGCCAAGAGACCCAGTACTTC.

This clonotype was observed a handful of times. The chain employs TRBV6-2 or TRBV6-3 and TRBJ1-2; possibly TRBD1 for D (6 bases). Trimming pared 2 bases from V and 7 bases from J, leaving 14 bases between. The CDR3 spans 14 residues. The germline CDR1 and CDR2 sequences are MNHEY and SVGEGT. CDR3 nucleotides: TGTGCCAGCAGTTACACCACGACAGGAGGTGGCTACACCTTC. Its protein product is CASSYTTTGGGYTF.

This rearrangement joins TRBV29-1 to TRBJ1-1; tentative D call: TRBD1 (6 bases). V was shortened by 7 bases and J by 1 base, with 13 bases between the two germline ends. Germline lookup yields CDR1 SQVTM and CDR2 ANQGSEA. CDR3 length: 13 amino acids. The CDR3 bases are TGCAGCGGAATAAGGGGGACGAACACTGAAGCTTTCTTT. As protein: CSGIRGTNTEAFF.

This clonotype appeared a few times. This chain uses TRBV28 with TRBJ2-2; D may be TRBD2 (5 bases). Per germline, CDR1 MDHEN and CDR2 SYDVKM. The CDR3 covers 16 residues. With 6 bases removed from V and 3 bases from J, the gap between germline ends came to 17 bases. CDR3 sequence reads: CASRAVWERDTGELFF. The CDR3 nucleotides are TGTGCCAGCAGAGCAGTGTGGGAGAGGGACACCGGGGAGCTGTTTTTT.

This clonotype was recorded many times. The rearrangement links TRBV5-1 to TRBJ2-2; D is unresolved. Germline V lookup: CDR1 SGHRS, CDR2 YFSETQ. Trimming removed 2 bases at V and 6 bases at J, with 5 bases between. The CDR3 is 12 amino acids. The CDR3, as DNA: TGCGCCAGCAGCTTCGAGGCCGGGGAGCTGTTTTTT. Its translation: CASSFEAGELFF.

This clonotype occurred many times. This chain uses TRBV10-3 with TRBJ2-1; 9 positions agree with TRBD1. In germline, CDR1 is ENHRY, CDR2 SYGVKD. The V gene end was trimmed by 0 bases and the J gene end by 2 bases; junction bases not matched to a gene: 8. The CDR3 is 18 residues long. CDR3 protein: CAISESGGTGMAYNEQFF. DNA of the CDR3: TGTGCCATCAGTGAGTCGGGCGGGACAGGGATGGCCTACAATGAGCAGTTCTTC.

This clonotype has at least ten counts. The J gene is TRBJ1-4, the V gene TRBV29-1, with a weak D call TRBD1 (6 bases). Germline CDR1 reads SQVTM; CDR2 reads ANQGSEA. The CDR3 totals 16 residues. Deletions cut 0 bases from V and 7 bases from J, with 18 bases between. The CDR3 loop is CSVEDLWGAEGEKLFF. DNA of the CDR3: TGCAGCGTTGAAGATCTCTGGGGGGCAGAAGGTGAAAAACTGTTTTTT.

There are many counts of this clonotype. The chain joins TRBV24-1 to TRBJ2-3; 9 positions agree with TRBD1. The V and J ends lost 4 bases and 4 bases, in that order; junction bases with no gene match: 8. Germline CDR1 KGHDR, CDR2 SFDVKD. The CDR3 is 16 residues long. The DNA of the CDR3 is TGTGCCACCAGTGAGTCCGGGACAGGGATGCCAGATACGCAGTATTTT. Amino acid sequence: CATSESGTGMPDTQYF.

This clonotype was found many times. The gene calls are TRBV9 and TRBJ1-6; D is ambiguous. This CDR3 is built from 15 residues. Germline V gene lookup returns CDR1 SGDLS and CDR2 YYNGEE. Deletions cut 0 bases from V and 5 bases from J, with 9 bases between. Here the CDR3 DNA reads TGTGCCAGCAGCGTAGTTGGACGAAATAATTCACCCCTCCACTTT. Its translation: CASSVVGRNNSPLHF.

This clonotype was counted a few times. The chain carries TRBV21-1 and TRBJ2-7. TRBV21-1 is given as a pseudogene. The CDR3 length is 12 residues. DNA for the CDR3: TGTGCCAGCAGCAAAGCATGGCGCGAGCAGTACTTC. It is translated as CASSKAWREQYF.

CDR3 DNA sequence: TGTGCCACCAGCAAGTATCAACAGGGGGCCTCCTACGAGCAGTACTTC. Its protein is CATSKYQQGASYEQYF. The rearrangement joins TRBV15 to TRBJ2-7; 9 nucleotides agree with TRBD1. Germline V gene data show CDR1 as LNHNV and CDR2 as YYDKDF (reference sequence). The junction had 7 bases not matched to a gene; V was cut back by 4 bases and J by 0 bases. The CDR3 length is 16 residues. Complete variable domain (other parts from reference TRBV15 and TRBJ2-7): DAMVIQNPRYQVTQFGKPVTLSCSQTLNHNVMYWYQQKSSQAPKLLFHYYDKDFNNEADTPDNFQSRRPNTSFCFLDIRSPGLGDTAMYLCATSKYQQGASYEQYFGPGTRLTVT.

V gene TRBV9 combines with J gene TRBJ2-2, with D unclear. The CDR3 is 16 residues long. Germline values: CDR1 SGDLS, CDR2 YYNGEE. The germline V and J ends were trimmed by 5 bases and 0 bases, with 14 bases remaining between them. The CDR3 sequence is CASRLRRRTNTGELFF. The CDR3 coding sequence is TGTGCCAGCAGGCTACGCAGGCGGACGAACACCGGGGAGCTGTTTTTT. Complete variable domain (other parts from reference TRBV9 and TRBJ2-2): DSGVTQTPKHLITATGQRVTLRCSPRSGDLSVYWYQQSLDQGLQFLIQYYNGEERAKGNILERFSAQQFPDLHSELNLSSLELGDSALYFCASRLRRRTNTGELFFGEGSRLTVL.

The chain recombines TRBV16 with TRBJ2-7; a possible D gene is TRBD1 (5 bases). CDR3 length equals 14 residues. V lost 0 bases to trimming and J lost 1 base, with 7 bases between them. Germline V lookup: CDR1 KGHSY, CDR2 FQNENV. The DNA for the CDR3 is TGTGCCAGCAGCCAATCTACAGGATCCTACGAGCAGTACTTC. Amino acid sequence: CASSQSTGSYEQYF.